This T cell receptor beta chain appears in the sequencing data of a study of cytomegalovirus exposure and HLA in healthy donors. To note about this clone: Its target is unknown.

Primers: 60 Vbeta forward and 13 Jbeta reverse. Clones were sequenced by immunoSEQ multiplex PCR, and TCRdb holds only the in-frame ones, with some missing. The repertoire holds 150,000 to 200,000 clones, with approximately 84% as singletons. The CDR3 covers 13 residues. The germline V and J ends were trimmed by 0 bases and 2 bases, with 4 bases remaining between them. The germline CDR1 and CDR2 sequences are WNHNN and SYGVQD (reference sequence). Study findings and constraints: By HLA locus, TCR association rates varied in a later analysis, with DRB1 showing the most and HLA-C the fewest.

The TCR comes from a boy younger than 18 in good health and CMV-seronegative. Sample: PBMCs. The chain is built from TRBV10-1 and TRBJ1-2, with D unresolved. This CDR3 reads CASSESRNYGYTF. CDR3 DNA: TGCGCCAGCAGTGAGTCCAGGAACTATGGCTACACCTTC.